This TCR beta chain was recorded in a study of T-cell memory formation after mild COVID-19. On the study more broadly: Largely, TCR clusters stayed within a single donor. Study-level points and caveats: CD4+ contracting clones were mainly CM and EM; CD8+ ones, EMRA.

Constant-segment primers were used for 5'RACE, and the resulting TCR alpha and TCR beta cDNA libraries carried sample barcodes and UMIs. TCRdb used MiXCR to reprocess the 5' RACE reads, holding one entry per CDR3 protein. Here the sample spans roughly 160,000 distinct CDR3 sequences, 13% being singletons. Germline lookup yields CDR1 DFQATT and CDR2 SNEGSKA (reference sequence). Trimming stripped 1 base from V and 2 bases from J, with 13 bases between. The CDR3 consists of 15 residues. As regards this clonotype: Its antigen is undetermined.

This TCR derives from a man aged 18 to 29 who had mild COVID-19 (a few samples of this study predate the infection). Cell type and time point are not known. The sequenced sample was PBMCs or a T cell subset sorted from them (not recorded which). The chain joins TRBV20-1 to TRBJ2-3, with a possible D match to TRBD1 (5 bases). The CDR3 DNA reads as TGCAGTGCTAGAGGCCAGGGTTCCTACACAGATACGCAGTATTTT. Amino acids: CSARGQGSYTDTQYF.